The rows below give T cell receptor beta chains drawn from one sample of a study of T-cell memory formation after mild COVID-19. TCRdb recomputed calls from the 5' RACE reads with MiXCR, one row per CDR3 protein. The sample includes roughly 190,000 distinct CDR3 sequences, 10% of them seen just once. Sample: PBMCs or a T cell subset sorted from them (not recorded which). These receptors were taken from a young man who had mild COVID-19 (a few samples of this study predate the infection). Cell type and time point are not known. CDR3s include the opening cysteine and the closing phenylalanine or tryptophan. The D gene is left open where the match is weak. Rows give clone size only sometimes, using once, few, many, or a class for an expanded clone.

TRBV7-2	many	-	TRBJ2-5	TGTGCCAGCAGCTTCCGAACGACTAGTAGTTGGGAGACCCAGTACTTC	CASSFRTTSSWETQYF
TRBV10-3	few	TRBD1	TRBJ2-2	TGTGCCATCAGGACAGGGGACACCGGGGAGCTGTTTTTT	CAIRTGDTGELFF
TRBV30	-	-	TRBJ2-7	TGTGCCTGGAATGGGGTCACCTACGAGCAGTACTTC	CAWNGVTYEQYF
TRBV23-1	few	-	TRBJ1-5	TGCGCCAGCAGACGGATTCCTTATAGCAATCAGCCCCAGCATTTT	CASRRIPYSNQPQHF
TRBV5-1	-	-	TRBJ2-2	TGCGCCAGCAGCTTGTCACCCACCGGGGAGCTGTTTTTT	CASSLSPTGELFF
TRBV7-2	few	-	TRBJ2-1	TGTGCCAGCAGCCCGGGACCATCCTACAATGAGCAGTTCTTC	CASSPGPSYNEQFF
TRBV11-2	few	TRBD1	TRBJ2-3	TGTGCCAGCAGCGACAGGGGAGAACGCACAGATACGCAGTATTTT	CASSDRGERTDTQYF
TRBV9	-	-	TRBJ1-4	TGTGCCAGCAGCGTGGGCCTGGTGGGGACAACTAATGAAAAACTGTTTTTT	CASSVGLVGTTNEKLFF
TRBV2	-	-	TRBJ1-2	TGTGCCAGCAGGGAAGATACAAGTGGCTACACCTTC	CASREDTSGYTF
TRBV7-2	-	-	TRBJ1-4	TGTGCCAGCGGCTCGGGGGGGGCTGGGGAAAAACTGTTTTTT	CASGSGGAGEKLFF
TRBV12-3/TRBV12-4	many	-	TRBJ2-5	TGTGCCAGCAGTGTCTACCAACAGGGAGAGACCCAGTACTTC	CASSVYQQGETQYF
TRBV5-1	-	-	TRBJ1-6	TGCGCCAGCAGCTTGGGCCGGGGGGGATTGAGGTCACCCCTCCACTTT	CASSLGRGGLRSPLHF
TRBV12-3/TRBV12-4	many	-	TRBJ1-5	TGTGCCAGCAGTTTAGAGAGCAATCAGCCCCAGCATTTT	CASSLESNQPQHF
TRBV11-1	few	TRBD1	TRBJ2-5	TGTGCCAGCAGCTTTCGTCCGGGACAGGGGTACCAAGAGACCCAGTACTTC	CASSFRPGQGYQETQYF
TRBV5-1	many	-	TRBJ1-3	TGCGCCAGCAGCCCCCGGACAGCTGGAAACACCATATATTTT	CASSPRTAGNTIYF
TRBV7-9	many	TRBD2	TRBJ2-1	TGTGCCAGCAGCTCCGCGGGACTAGCGGGGGGGATCGGGTTCTTC	CASSSAGLAGGIGFF
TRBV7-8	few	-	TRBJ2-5	TGTGCCAGCAGCTTAGGGGGGTTCGGAGAGACCCAGTACTTC	CASSLGGFGETQYF
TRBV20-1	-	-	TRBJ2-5	TGCAGTGCTAGTCTGACGAACCAAGAGACCCAGTACTTC	CSASLTNQETQYF
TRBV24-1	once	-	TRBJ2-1	TGTGCCACCAGTGATTTAAGAGGGGCCAATGAGCAGTTCTTC	CATSDLRGANEQFF
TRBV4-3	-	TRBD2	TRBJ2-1	TGCGCCAGCAGCCAATCGCCGGGACTACCCAATGAGCAGTTCTTC	CASSQSPGLPNEQFF
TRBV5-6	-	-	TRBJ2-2	TGTGCCAGCAGCTTCTGGGACAACTCGAACACCGGGGAGCTGTTTTTT	CASSFWDNSNTGELFF
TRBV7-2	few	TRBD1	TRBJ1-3	TGTGCCAGCAGCTCCCAGACAGGGGAGGGAAACACCATATATTTT	CASSSQTGEGNTIYF
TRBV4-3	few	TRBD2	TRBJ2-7	TGCGCCAGCAGCCAAGCCCCGGGACTAGCGGGGAGTGAGCAGTACTTC	CASSQAPGLAGSEQYF
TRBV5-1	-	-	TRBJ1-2	TGCGCCAGCAGCTTGGGGGCCATGGACAGCGGTCGTGGCTACACCTTC	CASSLGAMDSGRGYTF
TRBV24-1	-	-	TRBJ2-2	TGTGCCACCAGTGATCCGGGGGCGAACACCGGGGAGCTGTTTTTT	CATSDPGANTGELFF
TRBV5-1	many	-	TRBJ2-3	TGCGCCAGCAGCTCCCCTGGGCCAGATACGCAGTATTTT	CASSSPGPDTQYF
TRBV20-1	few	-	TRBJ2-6	TGCAGTGCTATCAACATCGGACCTGGGGCCAACGTCCTGACTTTC	CSAINIGPGANVLTF
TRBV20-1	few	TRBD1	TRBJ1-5	TGCAGTGCTAGACCTCGACGGACAGGGTATCAGCCCCAGCATTTT	CSARPRRTGYQPQHF
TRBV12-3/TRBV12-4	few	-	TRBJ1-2	TGTGCCAGCAGACCGGGGGCAGGCCTTGGCTACACCTTC	CASRPGAGLGYTF
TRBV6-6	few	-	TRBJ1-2	TGTGCCAGCAGGCCGACTGACGTCTATGGCTACACCTTC	CASRPTDVYGYTF
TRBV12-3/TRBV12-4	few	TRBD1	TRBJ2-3	TGTGCCAGCAAGGACAGGGTTTCGGCTGATACGCAGTATTTT	CASKDRVSADTQYF
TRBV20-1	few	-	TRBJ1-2	TGCAGTGCTTCCAAACCTGGTGCTAACTATGGCTACACCTTC	CSASKPGANYGYTF
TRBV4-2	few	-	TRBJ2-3	TGTGCCAGCAGCCAAGCCTATGACGGAGATACGCAGTATTTT	CASSQAYDGDTQYF
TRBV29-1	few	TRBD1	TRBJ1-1	TGCAGCGTTTCACCCAGGGGGGGCACTGAAGCTTTCTTT	CSVSPRGGTEAFF
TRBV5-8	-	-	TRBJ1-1	TGTGCCAGCAGCTTGGGAAGGACCAAAGGGACTGAAGCTTTCTTT	CASSLGRTKGTEAFF
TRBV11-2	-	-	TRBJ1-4	TGTGCCAGCAGCTTAGTCGGACGCGGTGAAAAACTGTTTTTT	CASSLVGRGEKLFF
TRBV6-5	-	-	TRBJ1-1	TGTGCCAGCAGTTACTCGATGGGGGCCGACACTGAAGCTTTCTTT	CASSYSMGADTEAFF
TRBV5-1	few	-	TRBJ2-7	TGCGCCAGCAGCTTGGTCCAGGGGGGAGCGTCCTACGAGCAGTACTTC	CASSLVQGGASYEQYF
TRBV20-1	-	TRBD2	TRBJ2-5	TGCAGTGCTAGAGTGCCAGCGGGGGACCAAGAGACCCAGTACTTC	CSARVPAGDQETQYF
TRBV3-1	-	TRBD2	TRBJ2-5	TGTGCCAGCAGCCAGCCCCTAGCGGGAGAAGAGACCCAGTACTTC	CASSQPLAGEETQYF
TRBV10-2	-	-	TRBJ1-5	TGCGCCAGCAGTGACACCTTTAGTCAGCCCCAGCATTTT	CASSDTFSQPQHF
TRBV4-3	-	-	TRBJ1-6	TGCGCCAGCAGCCCCTGGACGGGTTTAGATTCACCCCTCCACTTT	CASSPWTGLDSPLHF
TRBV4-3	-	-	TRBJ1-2	TGCGCCAGCAGCCAAGATGGTGGTCGCCCCCGTTCGGGCTACACCTTC	CASSQDGGRPRSGYTF
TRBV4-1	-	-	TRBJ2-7	TGCGCCAGCAGCCAAGCTGCAGAATACGAGCAGTACTTC	CASSQAAEYEQYF
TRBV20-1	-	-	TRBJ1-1	TGCAGTGCCCTTCGACAGACCCTCGGAGCTTTCTTT	CSALRQTLGAFF
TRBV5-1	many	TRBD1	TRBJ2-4	TGCGCCAGCAGCTCCTACCGACAGGGTTTGGCCAAAAACATTCAGTACTTC	CASSSYRQGLAKNIQYF
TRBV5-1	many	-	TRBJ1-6	TGCGCCAGCAGCTCCACCGGATCGGACTCACCCCTCCACTTT	CASSSTGSDSPLHF
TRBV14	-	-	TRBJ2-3	TGTGCCAGCAGCCAAGCTGGGGGTAGAATGGCGCAGTATTTT	CASSQAGGRMAQYF
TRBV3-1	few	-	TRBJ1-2	TGTGCCAGCAGCCATGGCCCATCTAACTATGGCTACACCTTC	CASSHGPSNYGYTF
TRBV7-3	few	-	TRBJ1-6	TGTGCCAGCAGCTTTGGGCCGTCCTCCTCACCCCTCCACTTT	CASSFGPSSSPLHF
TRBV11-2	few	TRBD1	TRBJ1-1	TGTGCCAGCAGCCCCCAGGGGGCGGCGAACACTGAAGCTTTCTTT	CASSPQGAANTEAFF
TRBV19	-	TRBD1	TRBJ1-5	TGTGCCAGTAGCACACAGGGGGCGATAGGTCAGCCCCAGCATTTT	CASSTQGAIGQPQHF
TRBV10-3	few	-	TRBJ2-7	TGTGCCATCAGTCCAGGCCCCTACGAGCAGTACTTC	CAISPGPYEQYF
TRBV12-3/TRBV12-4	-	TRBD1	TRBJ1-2	TGTGCCAGCAGCCGAGGACAGGATGGCTACACCTTC	CASSRGQDGYTF
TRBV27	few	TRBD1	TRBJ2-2	TGTGCCAGCAGTTCCGGGACAGGTGCGAACACCGGGGAGCTGTTTTTT	CASSSGTGANTGELFF
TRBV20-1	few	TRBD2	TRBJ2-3	TGCAGTGCTAGGTATACTAGCGGGGGGCCCGGAGATACGCAGTATTTT	CSARYTSGGPGDTQYF
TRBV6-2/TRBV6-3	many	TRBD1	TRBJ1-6	TGTGCCAGCACCCGACAGGGGAATTCACCCCTCCACTTT	CASTRQGNSPLHF
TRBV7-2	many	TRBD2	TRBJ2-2	TGTGCCAGCAGCTTCAGCGGGGGCGGCACCGGGGAGCTGTTTTTT	CASSFSGGGTGELFF
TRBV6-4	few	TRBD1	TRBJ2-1	TGTGCCAGCAGTCGACAGGGGAGTAGAGAGAATGAGCAGTTCTTC	CASSRQGSRENEQFF